This T cell receptor (beta chain) derives from a study of blood T cell repertoires in COVID-19 (dated by TCRdb to the early 2020s). Looking at the study overall: The collaborator samples originated in the United States, Italy and Spain and spanned the acute and convalescent phases of COVID-19. Subjects who had been exposed to COVID-19, were actively infected with it, or had recovered from it provided the deeply sampled blood TCRbeta repertoires that made up the dataset. Where available, HLA class I and class II types were obtained from metadata supplied by the sample provider rather than from assay-based typing. The samples were drawn from the first 160 participants of the ongoing ImmuneRACE study and from more than 1,000 subjects provided by 6 global collaborators. Sample metadata almost always included a de-identified subject ID, COVID-19 status, age in years and sex. The prospective study material was composed of cDNA or gDNA derived from T cells, B-cell-depleted T cells, or PBMCs. The repertoires were made available in a free public database intended to serve as a resource for research on the immune response to SARS-CoV-2. General conclusions and limits of the study: The quantity of clinical and demographic metadata differed by source and by participant and was supplied without curation.

Comment on this clone: No antigen is known for it. Per-base qualities were not stored, and no clone one base away is much larger. Other DNA sequences in the sample encode the same CDR3.

TCRbeta CDR3 regions were amplified from genomic DNA by means of the immunoSEQ Assay, a bias-controlled multiplex PCR. In the paper's pipeline: The number of nucleated cells in each sample was estimated by amplification of reference gene primers within the assay. Sequence reads were collapsed and filtered to measure the absolute abundance of every unique TCRbeta CDR3 rearrangement. Productive Simpson clonality was computed per sample as the square root of Simpson's diversity index over productive rearrangements. TCRdb retrieved this table from immuneACCESS and kept in-frame rearrangements only. Not all clones are present; in checked studies, unresolved V genes account for under half, and no reason is known for the remainder. V, J and clone size were drawn from that table, and D and trimming were deduced from the DNA. For this sample there are under 250,000 clones; about four fifths appear just once. The top ten clonotypes cover around 3.5% of the sample.

The CDR3, from cysteine to phenylalanine, totals 13 residues. Only the CDR3 DNA is retained, 39 bases long and in frame from the first base. Reading the germline V gene gives CDR1 MDHEN and CDR2 SYDVKM. At the junction V is shortened by 6 bases and J by 2 bases, with 9 bases in between. Whole blood was collected in K2EDTA tubes by collaborating institutions according to the institutions' own protocols. For TCRbeta analysis, collaborators shipped samples in one of three forms: frozen whole blood, isolated PBMCs, or DNA extracted from either of those sample types. This receptor was taken from an elderly woman with acute or convalescent COVID-19. The sequencing sample was made of peripheral blood. The rearrangement combines TRBV28 with TRBJ2-3; the D gene is perhaps TRBD2, on 5 matching bases. The nucleotide sequence reads TGTGCCAGCAGGGACTCCTTCACAGATACGCAGTATTTT. Translated, it reads CASRDSFTDTQYF.